The clone carrying this TCR beta chain has just one count. These data belong to a study of CD8+ T cells in alopecia areata. Study-level information: Patients took tofacitinib for 6 to 18 months, followed by 6 drug-free months.

Reverse transcription of extracted RNA yielded cDNA, which provided the sequencing template. Assay used: immunoSEQ multiplex PCR; TCRdb lists only in-frame clones, some missing. This sample carries 150,000 to 200,000 clones, more than 55% of them seen once, and the ten largest clones take 3% to 4%. Specified treatment: oral pan-JAK inhibitor, 5-10 mg twice daily. Germline V gene lookup returns CDR1 SNHLY and CDR2 FYNNEI. The germline V and J ends were trimmed by 7 bases and 4 bases, with 17 bases remaining between them. The CDR3 extends over 15 amino acids. This TCR was sampled from a human donor with alopecia areata. The sample in question was CD4+ T cells sorted from blood, obtained at week 4, from a patient treated with tofacitinib. The chain employs TRBV2 and TRBJ1-5, with D tentatively TRBD1 (5 bases). The chain's CDR3 is CASKSYAGGNQPQHF. The CDR3 DNA reads as TGTGCCAGCAAGTCATACGCGGGGGGAAATCAGCCCCAGCATTTT. Full variable domain (outside the CDR3, taken from reference TRBV2 and TRBJ1-5): EPEVTQTPSHQVTQMGQEVILRCVPISNHLYFYWYRQILGQKVEFLVSFYNNEISEKSEIFDDQFSVERPDGSNFTLKIRSTKLEDSAMYFCASKSYAGGNQPQHFGDGTRLSIL.